The 20 T cell receptor beta chains in this list originate from one sample, sequenced in a study of blood T cell repertoires in COVID-19. Libraries were prepared by immunoSEQ multiplex PCR; TCRdb keeps only in-frame clonotypes and omits some of them. The table includes approximately 210,000 clones, 88% detected once. Input material: peripheral blood. These receptors were collected from a man aged 70-80 years with acute or convalescent COVID-19.

This clone was detected only once. This chain links TRBV6-6 with TRBJ2-7, with TRBD1 as a possible D gene (5 bases). Per the germline V gene, CDR1 is MNHNY and CDR2 is SVGAGI (reference sequence). This CDR3 spans 15 amino acids. V was pared by 7 bases and J by 5 bases, with 21 bases between. CDR3 DNA sequence: TGTGCCAGCACCTTGAATGGACACTCAATCCACGAGCAGTACTTC. Translation gives CASTLNGHSIHEQYF.

V is TRBV18 and J is TRBJ1-2; D is unresolved. Germline loops: CDR1 KGHSH, CDR2 LQKENI. The ends were cut back, 0 bases at V and 2 bases at J, with 7 bases in the middle. The CDR3 sequence is 14 residues long. The CDR3 DNA sequence: TGTGCCAGCTCACCACCGAACAGAAACTATGGCTACACCTTC. This gives the protein CASSPPNRNYGYTF.

The chain links TRBV10-3 to TRBJ2-1; 12 bases line up with TRBD2. Germline V gene sequence: CDR1 ENHRY, CDR2 SYGVKD. The CDR3 loop spans 17 amino acids. V lost 5 bases to trimming and J lost 6 bases; unmatched junction nucleotides: 11. The CDR3 bases are TGTGCCATCAGTTCAGGGTCCGGACTAGCGGGAATCAATGAGCAGTTCTTC. It is translated as CAISSGSGLAGINEQFF.

This chain joins TRBV6-5 and TRBJ1-5, with D possibly being TRBD1 (6 bases). This CDR3 spans 12 amino acids. V lost 4 bases to trimming and J lost 9 bases, with 10 bases between them. In germline, CDR1 is MNHEY, CDR2 SVGAGI. The DNA of the CDR3 is TGTGCCAGCAGTTCTATGACAGGGCCCCAGCATTTT. Encoded protein: CASSSMTGPQHF.

The gene calls are TRBV4-1 and TRBJ2-7; TRBD1 might be the D (5 bases). V dropped 1 base and J dropped 3 bases, with 10 bases sitting between them. This CDR3 is built from 14 residues. Per the germline V gene, CDR1 is MGHRA and CDR2 is YSYEKL. This CDR3 reads CASSQGRVGYEQYF. The CDR3 DNA reads as TGCGCCAGCAGCCAAGGCAGGGTCGGCTACGAGCAGTACTTC.

The chain joins TRBV6-6 to TRBJ1-4; 9 bases are shared with TRBD1. V shed 6 bases, J shed 6 bases, and the junction held 8 bases outside the gene matches. This CDR3 spans 15 amino acids. Germline-derived CDR1 and CDR2 are MNHNY and SVGAGI (reference sequence). CDR3 protein: CASRSTGTGYEKLFF. CDR3 DNA sequence: TGTGCCAGCAGGTCGACCGGGACAGGGTATGAAAAACTGTTTTTT.

In the case of this clone: Its ends do not fully match the called genes, so a read error is possible. J is TRBJ1-6 and V is TRBV4-2; no reliable D call. CDR3 length: 14 residues. Per the germline V gene, CDR1 is LGHNA and CDR2 is YNFKEQ. The DNA of the CDR3 is TGTGCCAGCAGCCCGTGGAGTGATAACTCACCCCTCCACTTT. Residues: CASSPWSDNSPLHF.

The V and J genes are TRBV5-1 and TRBJ1-6; 7 bases match TRBD1. The V gene's germline CDR1 is SGHRS and CDR2 YFSETQ. The CDR3 has 14 amino acids. The V gene end was trimmed by 2 bases and the J gene end by 7 bases; junction bases not matched to a gene: 3. CDR3: CASSFTGENSPLHF. CDR3 coding DNA: TGCGCCAGCAGCTTTACAGGGGAAAATTCACCCCTCCACTTT.

This chain uses TRBV27 with TRBJ1-2; no definite D call. V lost 7 bases to trimming and J lost 5 bases, with 8 bases between them. The length of the CDR3 is 11 residues. Germline V gene data show CDR1 as MNHEY and CDR2 as SMNVEV (reference sequence). The CDR3 is CASKGEYGYTF. DNA for the CDR3: TGTGCCAGCAAGGGAGAATATGGCTACACCTTC.

This chain connects TRBV21-1 to TRBJ1-1; the listed D gene, TRBD1, was not tested against the DNA. TRBV21-1 is termed a pseudogene. The CDR3 length is 17 residues. Here the CDR3 DNA reads TGTGCCAGCAGCAAAGTTCTGGGACAGGGTATGAACACTGAAGCTTTCTTT. It is translated as CASSKVLGQGMNTEAFF.

The chain combines TRBV4-3 with TRBJ1-2; D gene unclear. The germline V gene encodes CDR1 LGHNA and CDR2 YSLEER. This CDR3 is built from 13 residues. V was shortened by 2 bases and J by 4 bases, with 8 bases between the two germline ends. This CDR3 reads CASSQTYPYGYTF. CDR3 coding DNA: TGCGCCAGCAGCCAAACATACCCCTATGGCTACACCTTC.

The chain couples TRBV6-5 to TRBJ2-2; TRBD1 is a possible D gene (7 bases). The germline V gene has CDR1 MNHEY and CDR2 SVGAGI. V gave up 6 bases and J gave up 5 bases, with 16 bases separating them. This CDR3 has 15 amino acids. Here the CDR3 reads CASRGGQYRTGELFF. CDR3 sequence (DNA): TGTGCCAGCAGGGGGGGACAGTATAGGACCGGGGAGCTGTTTTTT.

This chain joins TRBV28 and TRBJ1-6; D is unresolved. CDR1 is MDHEN and CDR2 is SYDVKM in the germline V gene. Trimming removed 6 bases at V and 3 bases at J, with 15 bases between. There are 16 residues in the CDR3. The CDR3 is CASSPSGLGYNSPLHF. The CDR3 DNA reads as TGTGCCAGCAGCCCTTCGGGTCTCGGCTATAATTCACCCCTCCACTTT.

The chain joins TRBV5-1 to TRBJ2-1; 8 bases fit TRBD1. Germline CDR1 is SGHRS and CDR2 is YFSETQ. The CDR3 length is 15 residues. The junction had 8 bases not matched to a gene; V was cut back by 4 bases and J by 5 bases. The CDR3 sequence: CASSRDRGWDNEQFF. CDR3 DNA: TGCGCCAGCAGCCGCGACAGGGGTTGGGACAATGAGCAGTTCTTC.

The gene calls are TRBV7-3 and TRBJ1-2; no clear D. V lost 5 bases and J 6 bases, leaving 13 bases between the germline ends. The CDR3 length is 13 residues. Germline CDR1 SGHTA, CDR2 FQGTGA. The CDR3 DNA is TGTGCCAGCAGCCCAAGCCCTGGTGATGGCTACACCTTC. Its translation: CASSPSPGDGYTF. Filled out from reference TRBV7-3 and TRBJ1-2, the complete variable domain reads GAGVSQTPSNKVTEKGKYVELRCDPISGHTALYWYRQSLGQGPEFLIYFQGTGAADDSGLPNDRFFAVRPEGSVSTLKIQRTERGDSAVYLCASSPSPGDGYTFGSGTRLTVV.

The chain joins TRBV27 to TRBJ2-3; 9 positions match TRBD2. The CDR3 has 15 residues. Per the germline V gene, CDR1 is MNHEY and CDR2 is SMNVEV (reference sequence). Trimming removed 5 bases from V and 4 bases from J; junction bases left unmatched: 7. The DNA for the CDR3 is TGTGCCAGCAGTCCTACCTGGACTAGCGCAGATACGCAGTATTTT. Encoded protein: CASSPTWTSADTQYF.

The CDR3 sequence: CASALQGADEKLFF. CDR3 DNA: TGTGCCAGCGCGTTACAGGGTGCGGATGAAAAACTGTTTTTT. The chain is built from TRBV7-9 and TRBJ1-4; a weak D match, TRBD1 (6 bases). Germline CDR1 SEHNR, CDR2 FQNEAQ (reference sequence). CDR3 length: 14 amino acids. Trimming cost V 8 bases and J 6 bases, with 16 bases left between them.

A remark on this clone: Different DNA sequences within this sample yield the same CDR3. The chain joins TRBV20-1 to TRBJ1-1, with a weak D call TRBD1 (5 bases). Trimming removed 1 base from V and 5 bases from J, with 5 bases in between. The CDR3 loop spans 11 amino acids. Germline lookup yields CDR1 DFQATT and CDR2 SNEGSKA (reference sequence). The CDR3, as DNA: TGCAGTGCTAGAGCAGGGACTGAAGCTTTCTTT. It specifies CSARAGTEAFF.

This clone appeared a few times. In DNA, the CDR3 is TGTGCCAGCAGCCGCGTCGACACTGAAAAACTGTTTTTT. Its translation: CASSRVDTEKLFF. The chain couples TRBV6-2 or TRBV6-3 to TRBJ1-4, with no clear D. Looked up from germline, CDR1 is MNHEY and CDR2 is SVGEGT. V was trimmed by 6 bases and J by 7 bases, leaving 12 bases between them. CDR3 length equals 13 residues.

The CDR3 is CAWSISSYNEQFF. CDR3 bases: TGTGCCTGGAGTATCAGCTCCTACAATGAGCAGTTCTTC. The gene calls are TRBV30 and TRBJ2-1; D unclear. The CDR3 runs 13 residues. The germline CDR1 and CDR2 sequences are GTSNPN and SVGIG (reference sequence). The ends were cut back, 2 bases at V and 0 bases at J, with 5 bases in the middle.